Following are 27 T cell receptor beta chains from one sample sequenced in a study of CD8 T cells in ankylosing spondylitis. Whole-study findings and limits: In ankylosing spondylitis blood, a motif of roughly 8 highly homologous TCR beta variants appeared characteristic.

No antigen is known for these receptors. TCRdb fed the 5' RACE reads into MiXCR, producing one record per CDR3 protein. The profile shows roughly 700,000 distinct CDR3 sequences, around 20% of them singletons. Input material: blood, either unsorted or a sorted T cell fraction (not recorded which). Receptors originate from a male donor with ankylosing spondylitis.

The chain has TRBV20-1 and TRBJ2-7; possibly TRBD1 or TRBD2 for D (7 bases each). This CDR3 has 13 residues. CDR1 is DFQATT and CDR2 is SNEGSKA in the germline V gene (reference sequence). With 5 bases removed from V and 3 bases from J, the gap between germline ends came to 14 bases. The CDR3 protein is CSAGRGQYYEQYF. The CDR3 DNA reads as TGCAGTGCTGGGAGGGGACAGTACTACGAGCAGTACTTC.

This clonotype has only a few counts. The V and J genes are TRBV29-1 and TRBJ1-4; D is unclear. This CDR3 spans 13 amino acids. The germline V and J ends were trimmed by 3 bases and 8 bases, with 13 bases remaining between them. The V gene's germline CDR1 is SQVTM and CDR2 ANQGSEA. The DNA for the CDR3 is TGCAGCGTTGAGGGCGGGCCGGGGGAAAAACTGTTTTTT. This sequence encodes CSVEGGPGEKLFF.

The chain joins TRBV9 to TRBJ2-5, with 7 positions matching TRBD1. V trimming: 4 bases; J trimming: 2 bases; junction bases outside the gene matches: 11. The CDR3 spans 16 residues. In germline, CDR1 is SGDLS, CDR2 YYNGEE. DNA of the CDR3: TGTGCCAGCAGCCAAACAGGGGTCTTGGGGCAAGAGACCCAGTACTTC. It is translated as CASSQTGVLGQETQYF.

This clonotype was picked up a small number of times. The gene calls are TRBV20-1 and TRBJ2-7; a weak D match, TRBD1 (5 bases). The length of the CDR3 is 15 residues. The V end lost 4 bases, the J end lost 1 base, and 17 bases lay between the germline ends. Per the germline V gene, CDR1 is DFQATT and CDR2 is SNEGSKA (reference sequence). The CDR3 region has the DNA TGCAGTGCTAACGGCGCGTGGGGCAGGTCCTACGAGCAGTACTTC. It translates to CSANGAWGRSYEQYF.

This sequence joins TRBV4-1 and TRBJ2-7; TRBD2 matches at 8 bases. CDR3 length: 15 amino acids. V was pared by 5 bases and J by 2 bases, with 8 bases of the junction left unmatched. Germline lookup yields CDR1 MGHRA and CDR2 YSYEKL. The CDR3, as DNA: TGCGCCAGCAGCAAACTGGCTAGCGGGCCCTACGAGCAGTACTTC. Protein: CASSKLASGPYEQYF.

The genes are TRBV20-1 and TRBJ1-1; D is possibly TRBD1 (6 bases). The CDR3 totals 18 residues. Germline-derived CDR1 and CDR2 are DFQATT and SNEGSKA (reference sequence). With 6 bases removed from V and 0 bases from J, the gap between germline ends came to 26 bases. The DNA of the CDR3 is TGCAGTGCAGCCCCTTTCTGGCAGGGGAACCTAATGAACACTGAAGCTTTCTTT. Its protein is CSAAPFWQGNLMNTEAFF.

The chain combines TRBV24-1 with TRBJ2-1; unclear D gene. CDR3 length: 15 amino acids. V lost 3 bases, J lost 2 bases, and 10 bases lay in between. Germline assignment: CDR1 KGHDR and CDR2 SFDVKD. CDR3 coding DNA: TGTGCCACCAGTGATACTAAGGGCGCCTACAATGAGCAGTTCTTC. It specifies CATSDTKGAYNEQFF.

This clonotype has more than one count but fewer than ten. V usage is TRBV20-1 and J usage is TRBJ2-7; D is unclear. CDR3 length: 14 amino acids. The V end lost 1 base, the J end lost 0 bases, and 10 bases lay between the germline ends. The germline V gene encodes CDR1 DFQATT and CDR2 SNEGSKA (reference sequence). CDR3 sequence reads: CSARGFQSSYEQYF. As DNA, the CDR3 is TGCAGTGCTAGAGGATTCCAGAGCTCCTACGAGCAGTACTTC.

J is TRBJ2-2 and V is TRBV10-3; D call uncertain. V lost 7 bases, J lost 3 bases, and 6 bases lay in between. Per germline, CDR1 ENHRY and CDR2 SYGVKD. This CDR3 region has 12 residues. CDR3 nucleotides: TGTGCCATCAAAGGCGACACCGGGGAGCTGTTTTTT. Translating gives CAIKGDTGELFF.

V is TRBV25-1 and J is TRBJ1-1; D might be TRBD1 (6 bases). The CDR3 totals 14 residues. Germline CDR1 reads MGHDK; CDR2 reads SYGVNS. V dropped 3 bases and J dropped 1 base, with 9 bases sitting between them. The CDR3 is CASSDPGANTEAFF. The CDR3 nucleotides read TGTGCCAGCAGTGACCCGGGGGCGAACACTGAAGCTTTCTTT.

The CDR3 nucleotides are TGTGCCAGCAGCCCACACTACGGCACCGGGGAGCTGTTTTTT. Protein sequence: CASSPHYGTGELFF. The V gene is TRBV9, the J gene TRBJ2-2, with unresolved D. Trimming left V 4 bases short and J 4 bases short, with 11 bases between. Germline lookup yields CDR1 SGDLS and CDR2 YYNGEE. The CDR3 covers 14 residues.

The rearrangement links TRBV4-1 to TRBJ2-1; tentatively, D is TRBD1 (5 bases). V shed 0 bases and J shed 8 bases, with 11 bases lying between them. In germline, CDR1 is MGHRA, CDR2 YSYEKL. CDR3 length equals 14 residues. The DNA for the CDR3 is TGCGCCAGCAGCCAAGAAGGGCAGGGCGATGAGCAGTTCTTC. Its protein is CASSQEGQGDEQFF.

Ten or more counts support this clonotype. The J gene is TRBJ2-5, the V gene TRBV12-3 or TRBV12-4, with 9 nucleotides matching TRBD1. Unmatched junction bases numbered 2, after V lost 6 bases and J lost 3 bases. This CDR3 has 13 residues. CDR3 region: CASRGQGKETQYF. CDR3 sequence (DNA): TGTGCCAGCAGGGGACAGGGAAAAGAGACCCAGTACTTC.

The chain links TRBV19 to TRBJ1-2; 7 nucleotides align to TRBD1. The V gene's germline CDR1 is LNHDA and CDR2 SQIVND (reference sequence). The CDR3 is made up of 14 amino acids. V lost 6 bases, J lost 4 bases, and 8 bases stayed unmatched. CDR3 in amino acids: CASRPRQGSYGYTF. The CDR3 coding sequence is TGTGCCAGTAGACCTAGACAGGGTTCCTATGGCTACACCTTC.

This clonotype was detected only once. The gene calls are TRBV7-2 and TRBJ2-7, with D maybe TRBD1 (5 bases). The germline V gene has CDR1 SGHTA and CDR2 FQGNSA. CDR3 length equals 12 residues. The V end lost 5 bases, the J end lost 4 bases, and 9 bases lay between the germline ends. The CDR3 DNA reads TGTGCCAGCAGCGAACAGGATTACGAGCAGTACTTC. This encodes CASSEQDYEQYF.

The rearrangement links TRBV5-1 to TRBJ2-1, with D possibly TRBD2 on 5 matching bases. The CDR3 length is 14 residues. With 7 bases removed from V and 0 bases from J, the gap between germline ends came to 11 bases. Germline V gene sequence: CDR1 SGHRS, CDR2 YFSETQ. The CDR3 here is CASWTGSSYNEQFF. The CDR3 DNA sequence: TGCGCCAGCTGGACGGGAAGCTCCTACAATGAGCAGTTCTTC.

The CDR3 spells CASSQDTTASGDSPLHF. As DNA, the CDR3 is TGCGCCAGCAGCCAAGATACCACAGCCTCTGGGGATTCACCCCTCCACTTT. The gene calls are TRBV4-1 and TRBJ1-6; D not certain. Trimming pared 0 bases from V and 8 bases from J, leaving 17 bases between. The CDR3 sequence is 17 residues long. The germline gives CDR1 MGHRA, CDR2 YSYEKL.

Only a few counts were recorded for this clonotype. The V call is TRBV6-5, the J call TRBJ2-3, with a possible D match to TRBD1 (6 bases). Per germline, CDR1 MNHEY and CDR2 SVGAGI. The CDR3 extends over 12 amino acids. Trimming left V 6 bases short and J 4 bases short, with 8 bases between. The CDR3 loop is CASRAGADTQYF. The CDR3 region has the DNA TGTGCCAGCAGGGCAGGGGCAGATACGCAGTATTTT.

This clonotype has more than one count but fewer than ten. The CDR3 sequence: CSAPRDRDLYGYTF. The CDR3 nucleotides are TGCAGTGCGCCCCGGGACAGGGACCTCTATGGCTACACCTTC. The V call is TRBV20-1, the J call TRBJ1-2, with 9 positions matching TRBD1. Germline V gives CDR1 DFQATT, CDR2 SNEGSKA (reference sequence). The length of the CDR3 is 14 residues. V dropped 6 bases and J dropped 4; count of bases not matched to a gene: 9.

The table lists this clonotype with a few counts. This chain uses TRBV29-1 with TRBJ2-5; no clear D. The CDR3 consists of 13 residues. V was clipped by 1 base and J by 5 bases, with 11 bases between them. The V gene's germline CDR1 is SQVTM and CDR2 ANQGSEA. CDR3 bases: TGCAGCGTTGAAGGTGCCAAACAGGAGACCCAGTACTTC. This sequence encodes CSVEGAKQETQYF.

The rearrangement links TRBV12-3 or TRBV12-4 to TRBJ2-4; TRBD1 matches 9 bases. V trimming: 6 bases; J trimming: 3 bases; junction bases outside the gene matches: 6. The CDR3 is 15 amino acids. The CDR3 reads CASSRGQGVKNIQYF. The CDR3 region has the DNA TGTGCCAGCAGCAGGGGACAGGGCGTCAAAAACATTCAGTACTTC.

The chain carries TRBV2 and TRBJ1-3; D not certain. CDR1 SNHLY and CDR2 FYNNEI come from the germline V gene. The CDR3 length is 15 residues. The ends were cut back, 3 bases at V and 2 bases at J, with 11 bases in the middle. As DNA, the CDR3 is TGTGCCAGCAGTGATGTGTTCCCCACTGGAAACACCATATATTTT. It translates to CASSDVFPTGNTIYF.

This clonotype has a handful of counts. The chain combines TRBV28 with TRBJ2-7, with unresolved D. Per germline, CDR1 MDHEN and CDR2 SYDVKM. The length of the CDR3 is 13 residues. The V and J ends lost 2 bases and 1 base respectively, with 6 bases between them. CDR3 bases: TGTGCCAGCAGTTTAATTCGGTCCTACGAGCAGTACTTC. Amino acids: CASSLIRSYEQYF.

In this sample, this clonotype turned up a few times. The V gene is TRBV7-9, the J gene TRBJ2-1; a possible D gene is TRBD2 (6 bases). V gave up 5 bases and J gave up 10 bases, with 12 bases separating them. CDR3 size: 12 residues. Germline V CDR1 and CDR2: SEHNR, FQNEAQ (reference sequence). The CDR3: CASSPGLSEQFF. CDR3 bases: TGTGCCAGCAGCCCGGGACTGTCCGAGCAGTTCTTC.

The sample holds a few counts of this clonotype. V usage is TRBV27 and J usage is TRBJ2-4; D perhaps matches TRBD1 (6 bases). V gave up 6 bases and J gave up 0 bases, with 12 bases separating them. Per germline, CDR1 MNHEY and CDR2 SMNVEV (reference sequence). The CDR3 contains 15 residues. CDR3 sequence reads: CASSLTGSAKNIQYF. The CDR3 nucleotides read TGTGCCAGCAGCCTTACAGGGTCAGCCAAAAACATTCAGTACTTC.

The chain employs TRBV4-1 and TRBJ2-2, with 10 bases aligning to TRBD2. Losses at the gene ends were 0 bases for V and 6 bases for J; bases not matched to a gene: 4. In germline, CDR1 is MGHRA, CDR2 YSYEKL. This CDR3 is 16 amino acids long. In nucleotides, the CDR3 is TGCGCCAGCAGCCAAGATTGGCTAGCGGGGGCCGGGGAGCTGTTTTTT. Protein product: CASSQDWLAGAGELFF.

This clonotype has ten or more counts. This sequence joins TRBV11-2 and TRBJ2-2; no clear D gene. V lost 2 bases, J lost 2 bases, and 3 bases lay in between. CDR1 and CDR2 (germline): SGHAT, FQNNGV. The CDR3 runs 13 residues. CDR3 sequence: CASSLINTGELFF. The CDR3 DNA reads TGTGCCAGCAGCTTAATTAACACCGGGGAGCTGTTTTTT.